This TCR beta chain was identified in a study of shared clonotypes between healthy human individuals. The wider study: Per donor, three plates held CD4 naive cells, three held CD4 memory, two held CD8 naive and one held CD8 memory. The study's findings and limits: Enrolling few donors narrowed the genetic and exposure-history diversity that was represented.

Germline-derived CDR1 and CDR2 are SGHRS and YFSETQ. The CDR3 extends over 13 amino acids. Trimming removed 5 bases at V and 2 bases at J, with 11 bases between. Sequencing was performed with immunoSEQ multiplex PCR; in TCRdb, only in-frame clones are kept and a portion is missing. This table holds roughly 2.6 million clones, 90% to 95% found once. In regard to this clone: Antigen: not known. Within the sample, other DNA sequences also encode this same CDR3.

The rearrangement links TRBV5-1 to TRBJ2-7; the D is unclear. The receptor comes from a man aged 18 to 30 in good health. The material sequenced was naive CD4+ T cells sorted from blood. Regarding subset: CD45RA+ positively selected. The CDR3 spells CASSLGSTYEQYF. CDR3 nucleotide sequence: TGCGCCAGCAGTCTAGGGTCAACCTACGAGCAGTACTTC.